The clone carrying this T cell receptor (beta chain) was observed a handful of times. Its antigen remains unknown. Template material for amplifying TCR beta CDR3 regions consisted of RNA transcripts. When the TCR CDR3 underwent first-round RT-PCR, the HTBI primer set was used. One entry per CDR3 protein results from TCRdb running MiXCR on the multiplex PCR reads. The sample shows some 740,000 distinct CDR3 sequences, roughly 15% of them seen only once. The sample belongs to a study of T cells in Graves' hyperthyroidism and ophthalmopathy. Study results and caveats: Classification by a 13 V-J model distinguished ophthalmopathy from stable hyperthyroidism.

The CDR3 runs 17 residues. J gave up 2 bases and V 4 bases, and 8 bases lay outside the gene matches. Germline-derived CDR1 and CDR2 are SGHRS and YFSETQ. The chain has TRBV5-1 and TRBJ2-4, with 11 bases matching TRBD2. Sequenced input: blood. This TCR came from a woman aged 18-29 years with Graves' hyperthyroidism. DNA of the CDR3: TGCGCCAGCAGCCGGACCGGGACTAGCGGTTCCAAAAACATTCAGTACTTC. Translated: CASSRTGTSGSKNIQYF.